The 19 T cell receptor beta chains listed next were all sequenced from one sample in a study of cytomegalovirus exposure and HLA in healthy donors. Amplification used 60 Vbeta primers and 13 Jbeta primers. Using immunoSEQ multiplex PCR, the repertoire was profiled, and TCRdb retains in-frame clones only, with some absent. The sample includes tens of thousands of clones, around four fifths seen only once; the top ten take approximately 7.5%. The sample consisted of PBMCs. These receptors came from a man under 40 in good health and CMV-seronegative.

The rearrangement uses TRBV27 and TRBJ2-7; 9 bases fit TRBD1. CDR3 length: 15 residues. V lost 2 bases to trimming and J lost 6 bases; unmatched junction nucleotides: 8. The germline CDR1 and CDR2 sequences are MNHEY and SMNVEV (reference sequence). In nucleotides, the CDR3 is TGTGCCAGCAGTTTACGGCGGACAGGGGTGTCCGAGCAGTACTTC. Encoded protein: CASSLRRTGVSEQYF.

A few counts support this clone. The chain links TRBV29-1 to TRBJ1-3; tentative D call: TRBD1 (5 bases). The V gene lost 6 bases and the J gene lost 0 bases, with 18 bases spanning the gap. Germline CDR1 SQVTM, CDR2 ANQGSEA. The CDR3 has 16 residues. CDR3 in amino acids: CSVSETGSSSGNTIYF. The DNA for the CDR3 is TGCAGCGTATCTGAAACAGGATCAAGCTCTGGAAACACCATATATTTT.

The V and J genes are TRBV6-6 and TRBJ1-2; a possible D gene is TRBD1 (5 bases). Germline assignment: CDR1 MNHNY and CDR2 SVGAGI (reference sequence). V was shortened by 4 bases and J by 8 bases, with 14 bases between the two germline ends. The CDR3 covers 13 residues. CDR3 sequence (DNA): TGTGCCAGCAGTTTACCTAAGACAGCCGGCTACACCTTC. Protein sequence: CASSLPKTAGYTF.

The rearrangement joins TRBV5-6 to TRBJ1-6; 7 nucleotides agree with TRBD1. The germline V gene encodes CDR1 SGHDT and CDR2 YYEEEE. The CDR3 consists of 14 residues. V lost 4 bases, J lost 10 bases, and 8 bases stayed unmatched. The CDR3 DNA follows: TGTGCCAGCAGCAACCGCGGACAGGCCTCACCCCTCCACTTT. It translates to CASSNRGQASPLHF.

The chain employs TRBV5-1 and TRBJ2-3; 16 bases line up with TRBD2. The germline V gene encodes CDR1 SGHRS and CDR2 YFSETQ. This CDR3 has 18 amino acids. Losses at the gene ends were 4 bases for V and 0 bases for J; bases not matched to a gene: 5. The CDR3 protein is CASSPGLAGGTSTDTQYF. The DNA for the CDR3 is TGCGCCAGCAGCCCGGGACTAGCGGGGGGGACTAGCACAGATACGCAGTATTTT. The entire variable domain, with the rest obtained from reference TRBV5-1 and TRBJ2-3, is as follows: KAGVTQTPRYLIKTRGQQVTLSCSPISGHRSVSWYQQTPGQGLQFLFEYFSETQRNKGNFPGRFSGRQFSNSRSEMNVSTLELGDSALYLCASSPGLAGGTSTDTQYFGPGTRLTVL.

The chain joins TRBV5-6 to TRBJ2-7; TRBD1 is a possible D gene (5 bases). The V and J ends lost 2 bases and 1 base respectively, with 10 bases between them. This CDR3 is built from 14 residues. Germline CDR1 reads SGHDT; CDR2 reads YYEEEE. CDR3 residues: CASSFISGSYEQYF. In nucleotides, the CDR3 is TGTGCCAGCAGCTTCATCTCAGGGTCCTACGAGCAGTACTTC.

This sequence joins TRBV11-3 and TRBJ2-3; perhaps TRBD2 as D (5 bases). Trimming removed 4 bases at V and 5 bases at J, with 10 bases between. Germline loops: CDR1 SGHNT, CDR2 YENEEA. The CDR3 has 13 residues. The CDR3 DNA is TGTGCCAGCAGCTGGGGAGAGGAAGATACGCAGTATTTT. This sequence encodes CASSWGEEDTQYF. The variable domain in full, completed from reference TRBV11-3 and TRBJ2-3, reads EAGVVQSPRYKIIEKKQPVAFWCNPISGHNTLYWYLQNLGQGPELLIRYENEEAVDDSQLPKDRFSAERLKGVDSTLKIQPAELGDSAVYLCASSWGEEDTQYFGPGTRLTVL.

Note on this clone: Other nucleotide sequences from this sample produce the same CDR3. The CDR3 DNA reads TGTGCCTGGAGATCGACGGGGATTGACTATGGCTACACCTTC. Amino acids: CAWRSTGIDYGYTF. The chain links TRBV30 to TRBJ1-2; no clear D gene. This CDR3 has 14 amino acids. Per the germline V gene, CDR1 is GTSNPN and CDR2 is SVGIG (reference sequence). The V gene lost 3 bases and the J gene lost 3 bases, with 14 bases spanning the gap.

The chain joins TRBV11-2 to TRBJ1-4; D might be TRBD1 (6 bases). The germline V and J ends were trimmed by 2 bases and 5 bases, with 9 bases remaining between them. The CDR3 loop spans 14 amino acids. The germline V gene has CDR1 SGHAT and CDR2 FQNNGV. CDR3 protein: CASSLSRGNEKLFF. CDR3 sequence (DNA): TGTGCCAGCAGCTTAAGCAGGGGCAATGAAAAACTGTTTTTT.

This clone occurred a few times. The V gene is TRBV6-4, the J gene TRBJ2-5, with 10 bases identical to TRBD2. Trimming at V came to 4 bases and at J to 5 bases, leaving 7 bases not matched to a gene. CDR1 and CDR2 from the germline V gene are MRHNA and SNTAGT. The CDR3 sequence is 15 residues long. The CDR3 region is CASSAASGGFETQYF. As DNA, the CDR3 is TGTGCCAGCAGTGCTGCTAGCGGGGGTTTCGAGACCCAGTACTTC.

The J gene is TRBJ1-5, the V gene TRBV7-9, with 7 bases lining up with TRBD1. Trimming cost V 4 bases and J 5 bases; bases outside gene matches: 14. In germline, CDR1 is SEHNR, CDR2 FQNEAQ (reference sequence). The CDR3 has 17 amino acids. The DNA for the CDR3 is TGTGCCAGCAGCTCCGACAAAGACAGGGTAGGCGATCAGCCCCAGCATTTT. It encodes CASSSDKDRVGDQPQHF.

The V and J genes are TRBV30 and TRBJ1-4; 10 nucleotides match TRBD1. After removal of 0 bases from V and 7 bases from J, the junction contained 5 bases not matched to a gene. Germline V CDR1 and CDR2: GTSNPN, SVGIG (reference sequence). The CDR3 runs 15 residues. DNA for the CDR3: TGTGCCTGGAGTGTGACAGGGGGCGCAGGTGAAAAACTGTTTTTT. Its protein product is CAWSVTGGAGEKLFF.

The chain employs TRBV6-5 and TRBJ2-7, with 9 bases matching TRBD2. There are 15 residues in the CDR3. Germline-derived CDR1 and CDR2 are MNHEY and SVGAGI. Germline trimming cut 0 bases from V and 3 bases from J; bases unmatched to any gene: 3. CDR3 in DNA: TGTGCCAGCAGTTACTCCGATAGCGGGAGCTACGAGCAGTACTTC. This translates into CASSYSDSGSYEQYF.

In this sample, this clone turned up once. The chain carries TRBV9 and TRBJ1-1, with TRBD1 matching over 9 bases. V dropped 0 bases and J dropped 11; count of bases not matched to a gene: 14. This CDR3 is built from 16 residues. The germline V gene encodes CDR1 SGDLS and CDR2 YYNGEE. The CDR3 region has the DNA TGTGCCAGCAGCGTAGGTTGGACAACACGGACAGGGGAGGCTTTCTTT. Translated: CASSVGWTTRTGEAFF.

This chain links TRBV27 with TRBJ1-2; TRBD1 matches at 8 bases. The V gene's germline CDR1 is MNHEY and CDR2 SMNVEV (reference sequence). V shed 5 bases, J shed 6 bases, and the junction held 2 bases outside the gene matches. The CDR3 runs to 12 residues. CDR3 amino acids: CASSRTGHGYTF. The CDR3 nucleotides are TGTGCCAGCAGTAGGACAGGGCATGGCTACACCTTC.

This sequence joins TRBV28 and TRBJ1-5; the match to TRBD1 covers 7 bases. CDR1 MDHEN and CDR2 SYDVKM come from the germline V gene. J gave up 4 bases and V 5 bases, and 8 bases lay outside the gene matches. CDR3 length: 15 amino acids. This chain's CDR3 is CASSPPTGVNQPQHF. The CDR3 DNA sequence: TGTGCCAGCAGTCCCCCCACAGGGGTTAATCAGCCCCAGCATTTT. Based on the CDR3 plus reference TRBV28 and TRBJ1-5, the full variable domain is DVKVTQSSRYLVKRTGEKVFLECVQDMDHENMFWYRQDPGLGLRLIYFSYDVKMKEKGDIPEGYSVSREKKERFSLILESASTNQTSMYLCASSPPTGVNQPQHFGDGTRLSIL.

This chain joins TRBV2 and TRBJ2-3; possibly TRBD1 for D (6 bases). This CDR3 has 16 residues. Trimming removed 6 bases at V and 4 bases at J, with 20 bases between. Germline V gene data show CDR1 as SNHLY and CDR2 as FYNNEI. CDR3 coding DNA: TGTGCCAGCAGCCTCAACCGGGACAAAGTCCCAGATACGCAGTATTTT. As protein: CASSLNRDKVPDTQYF.

The V and J genes are TRBV30 and TRBJ1-1; a weak D match, TRBD1 (5 bases). The ends were cut back, 2 bases at V and 4 bases at J, with 14 bases in the middle. There are 14 residues in the CDR3. Germline V gene lookup returns CDR1 GTSNPN and CDR2 SVGIG (reference sequence). CDR3: CAWSRGGVVTEAFF. CDR3 sequence (DNA): TGTGCCTGGAGTCGCGGAGGGGTTGTCACTGAAGCTTTCTTT.

The genes are TRBV5-6 and TRBJ2-3, with 9 bases lining up with TRBD1. Germline CDR1 and CDR2: SGHDT and YYEEEE. The CDR3 sequence is 14 residues long. The V segment lost 4 bases and the J segment 3 bases; nucleotides outside the gene matches: 3. CDR3 amino acids: CASSRGTGTDTQYF. DNA for the CDR3: TGTGCCAGCAGCCGGGGGACAGGGACAGATACGCAGTATTTT. The whole variable domain, filled in from reference TRBV5-6 and TRBJ2-3, reads DAGVTQSPTHLIKTRGQQVTLRCSPKSGHDTVSWYQQALGQGPQFIFQYYEEEERQRGNFPDRFSGHQFPNYSSELNVNALLLGDSALYLCASSRGTGTDTQYFGPGTRLTVL.